This T cell receptor beta chain was captured by sequencing in a study of blood T cell repertoires in COVID-19. Those enrolled, adults aged roughly 18 to 89 years, came from 20 to 25 US areas. Participants' own reports of clinical history determined their cohort assignment. The CDR3 is made up of 14 amino acids. In germline, CDR1 is SGHTA, CDR2 FQGNSA. V was clipped by 5 bases and J by 5 bases; unmatched bases: 7. The method was immunoSEQ multiplex PCR; TCRdb's version includes in-frame clones alone and lacks a portion of them. The sample lists about 380,000 clones; 87% were seen once. The source is a man younger than 40 who had recovered from COVID-19. What was sequenced was PBMCs or T cells enriched from blood (not recorded which). V usage is TRBV7-2 and J usage is TRBJ2-7; TRBD1 agrees at 9 bases. The CDR3: CASSTYRGPNEQYF. CDR3 DNA sequence: TGTGCCAGCAGCACATACAGGGGGCCGAACGAGCAGTACTTC.